This T cell receptor (beta chain) was recovered during a study of blood T cell repertoires in COVID-19. In the study overall: Material from acute and convalescent COVID-19 was sourced from the United States, Italy and Spain. T cells, B-cell-depleted T cells, or PBMCs supplied cDNA or gDNA.

V lost 2 bases and J lost 3; bases outside the gene matches: 4. This CDR3 is built from 16 residues. The germline V gene encodes CDR1 ENHRY and CDR2 SYGVKD. Per the authors' pipeline: Amplifying reference gene primers gave estimates of nucleated cell counts. The data were produced by immunoSEQ multiplex PCR, yet TCRdb's version contains in-frame clones alone and is incomplete. V and J calls and clone size are copied from that table; D and trimming were computed from the DNA. Seen here are some 220,000 clones, about 80% observed once, and the top ten hold 3%. V usage is TRBV10-3 and J usage is TRBJ2-2; 9 nucleotides match TRBD1. This clonotype was sampled from a woman in her 30s who had recovered from COVID-19. Material for sequencing was peripheral blood. The CDR3 DNA reads as TGTGCCATCAGTGAGACAGGGGGCGCGGACACCGGGGAGCTGTTTTTT. Amino acids: CAISETGGADTGELFF.